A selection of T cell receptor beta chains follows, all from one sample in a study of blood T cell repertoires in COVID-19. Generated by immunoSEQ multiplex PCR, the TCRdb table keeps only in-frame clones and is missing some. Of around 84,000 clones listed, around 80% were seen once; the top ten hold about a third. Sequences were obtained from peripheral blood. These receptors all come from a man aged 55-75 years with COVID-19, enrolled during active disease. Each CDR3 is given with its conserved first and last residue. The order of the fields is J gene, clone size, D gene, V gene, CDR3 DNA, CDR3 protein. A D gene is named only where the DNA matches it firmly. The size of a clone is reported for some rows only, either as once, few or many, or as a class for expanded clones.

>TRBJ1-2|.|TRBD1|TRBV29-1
TGCAGCGTTGCAGAATTTGGGACAGGGCCGGGAGAAAAATACACCTTC
CSVAEFGTGPGEKYTF
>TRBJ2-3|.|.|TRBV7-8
TGTGCCAGCAGCCAAGAGGACAGACCTTGGATAGCAGATACGCAGTATTTT
CASSQEDRPWIADTQYF
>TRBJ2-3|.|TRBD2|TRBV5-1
TGCGCCAGCAGCCAGGGACTAGCGGTCACAGATACGCAGTATTTT
CASSQGLAVTDTQYF
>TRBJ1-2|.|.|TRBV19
TGTGCCAGTAGACTTAGGGGAAGTAACTATGGCTACACCTTC
CASRLRGSNYGYTF
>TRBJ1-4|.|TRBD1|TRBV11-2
TGTGCCAGCAGCTTAAACAGGGGAAATGAAAAACTGTTTTTT
CASSLNRGNEKLFF
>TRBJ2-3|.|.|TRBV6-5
TGTGCCAGCAGGCCCAGGGTCCCAGATACGCAGTATTTT
CASRPRVPDTQYF
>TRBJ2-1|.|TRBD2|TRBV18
TGTGCCAGCTCAGACACTAGCGGGGGCAATGAGCAGTTCTTC
CASSDTSGGNEQFF
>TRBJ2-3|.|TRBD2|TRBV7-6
TGTGCCAGCAGCTTAGTAGCGGGTAGCACAGATACGCAGTATTTT
CASSLVAGSTDTQYF
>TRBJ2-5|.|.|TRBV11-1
TGTGCCAGCAGCTCCGGACCAGGACTACTCCAAGAGACCCAGTACTTC
CASSSGPGLLQETQYF
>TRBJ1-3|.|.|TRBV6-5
TGTGCCAGCAGGACAGGAAACACCATATATTTT
CASRTGNTIYF
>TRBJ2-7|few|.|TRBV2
TGTGCCACCTCCCGGGATCGGATCTACGAGCAGTACTTC
CATSRDRIYEQYF
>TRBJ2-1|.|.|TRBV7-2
TGTGCCAGCAGCCTAACTAGCCTGGAGCAGTTCTTC
CASSLTSLEQFF
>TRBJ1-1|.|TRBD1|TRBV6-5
TGTGCCGTAGACAGGGGGCTCGGGAACACTGAAGCTTTCTTT
CAVDRGLGNTEAFF
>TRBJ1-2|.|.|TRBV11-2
TGTGCCAGCAGCTTAGCGTTTCTCCGGGGAGGGGGCTACACCTTC
CASSLAFLRGGGYTF
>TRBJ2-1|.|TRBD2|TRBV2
TGTGCCAGCAGCCTTACTAGCGGGGGCTACAATGAGCAGTTCTTC
CASSLTSGGYNEQFF
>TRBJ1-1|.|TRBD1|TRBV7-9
TGTGCCAGCAGCCTGGGACAGGCGAACACTGAAGCTTTCTTT
CASSLGQANTEAFF
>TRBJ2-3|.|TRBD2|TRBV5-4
TGTGCCAGCAGTTCCCCGACTAGCGGGGGGACAGATACGCAGTATTTT
CASSSPTSGGTDTQYF
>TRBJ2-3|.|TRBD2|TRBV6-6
TGTGCCAGCAGCCTAGCGGGGGCTAGCACAGATACGCAGTATTTT
CASSLAGASTDTQYF
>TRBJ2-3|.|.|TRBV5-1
TGCGCCAGCAGCTTTGGGACCCCAGGCCTGGGGGGTACGCAGTATTTT
CASSFGTPGLGGTQYF
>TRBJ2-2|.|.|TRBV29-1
TGCAGCGTTGTATACACGAACACCGGGGAGCTGTTTTTT
CSVVYTNTGELFF
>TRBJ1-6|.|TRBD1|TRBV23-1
TGCGCCAGCAGTCAATGGGGACAGAATAATAATTCACCCCTCCACTTT
CASSQWGQNNNSPLHF
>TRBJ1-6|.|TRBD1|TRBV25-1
TGTGCCAGCACCGGGACAGGGTTTTCACCCCTCCACTTT
CASTGTGFSPLHF
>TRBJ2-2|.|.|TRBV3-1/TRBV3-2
TGTGCCAGCAGCCTAGACGTTACCGGGGAGCTGTTTTTT
CASSLDVTGELFF
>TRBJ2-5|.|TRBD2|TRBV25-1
TGTGCCAGCAGTGAAAGGCTAGCGGGGGGTGAGACCCAGTACTTC
CASSERLAGGETQYF